Shown below are 11 T cell receptor beta chains from a single sample sequenced in a study of beta chain features in type 1 diabetes. Study conclusions and caveats: Type 1 diabetes patients showed a moderate but significant shortening of TCRB CDR3s in all four CD4+ subsets.

Antigens for these TCRs are unknown. TCRB transcripts that were expressed got sequenced, as all of the isolated RNA had been reverse transcribed. The repertoire was sequenced with immunoSEQ multiplex PCR; TCRdb's copy has only in-frame clones and lacks some. The repertoire consists of 250,000 to 350,000 clones, with 13% to 15% occurring once and the leading ten covering about 0.015%. Sequencing was performed on naive CD4+ T cells from blood. The receptors stem from a young man with type 1 diabetes.

Written as DNA, the CDR3 is TGCGCCAGCAGCTTGGGCGTGGTAGCGGGAGGGCCGTTCGAAGAGACCCAGTACTTC. Residues: CASSLGVVAGGPFEETQYF. The V gene is TRBV5-1, the J gene TRBJ2-5; 11 bases line up with TRBD2. V lost 0 bases, J lost 3 bases, and 13 bases stayed unmatched. Germline V lookup: CDR1 SGHRS, CDR2 YFSETQ. The CDR3 covers 19 residues.

The table lists this clone with a count of one. The rearrangement links TRBV18 to TRBJ1-4; 9 bases map to TRBD1. From germline, CDR1 is KGHSH and CDR2 LQKENI. V shed 3 bases and J 7 bases; nucleotides not matched to a gene: 3. There are 14 residues in the CDR3. The CDR3 coding sequence is TGTGCCAGCTCACCCGGACAGGGGAGTGAAAAACTGTTTTTT. This translates into CASSPGQGSEKLFF.

This clone has a handful of counts. This chain connects TRBV6-5 to TRBJ2-7; TRBD2 matches at 7 bases. The CDR3 extends over 14 amino acids. V was clipped by 0 bases and J by 3 bases; unmatched bases: 2. Germline V gives CDR1 MNHEY, CDR2 SVGAGI. In DNA, the CDR3 is TGTGCCAGCAGTTACTCCCAGCGGGACTACGAGCAGTACTTC. Amino acid sequence: CASSYSQRDYEQYF.

This clone came up a few times. This chain joins TRBV28 and TRBJ1-2, with TRBD1 identical over 7 bases. The CDR3 contains 14 residues. With 4 bases clipped from V and 2 bases from J, the junction kept 4 bases outside the gene matches. Germline V gene data show CDR1 as MDHEN and CDR2 as SYDVKM. CDR3 bases: TGTGCCAGCAGTTCCCCGGACAGGAACTATGGCTACACCTTC. Translated, it gives CASSSPDRNYGYTF.

This clone was seen repeatedly, ten times or more. The chain carries TRBV7-2 and TRBJ1-2; D unresolved. Per germline, CDR1 SGHTA and CDR2 FQGNSA. The CDR3 consists of 9 residues. V shed 1 base and J shed 12 bases, with 3 bases lying between them. This CDR3 reads CASSLVNTF. The CDR3 bases are TGTGCCAGCAGCTTAGTAAACACCTTC.

This clone has more than one count but fewer than ten. The chain joins TRBV7-2 to TRBJ2-1; D is unresolved. The CDR3 is 12 residues long. V was pared by 2 bases and J by 8 bases, with 7 bases between. The germline CDR1 and CDR2 sequences are SGHTA and FQGNSA. The DNA of the CDR3 is TGTGCCAGCAGCTTACGAGTAGATGAGCAGTTCTTC. Translation: CASSLRVDEQFF.

To note about this clone: This same CDR3 is encoded by further DNA sequences in the sample. V and J are TRBV19 and TRBJ2-3; no definite D call. CDR1 and CDR2 from the germline V gene are LNHDA and SQIVND (reference sequence). V was shortened by 4 bases and J by 6 bases, with 5 bases between the two germline ends. This CDR3 is 11 amino acids long. CDR3: CASSTGDTQYF. For the CDR3, the DNA is TGTGCCAGTAGTACCGGGGATACGCAGTATTTT.

This clone occurred a few times. The rearrangement joins TRBV27 to TRBJ1-2; 9 bases align to TRBD1. This CDR3 region has 14 residues. Trimming took 7 bases from V and 4 from J; bases not matched to a gene: 7. The germline gives CDR1 MNHEY, CDR2 SMNVEV (reference sequence). CDR3 bases: TGTGCCAGCACCTCCGTGGGACAGGGCTATGGCTACACCTTC. Translation: CASTSVGQGYGYTF.

V gene TRBV5-1 combines with J gene TRBJ2-7; tentatively, D is TRBD2 (6 bases). The CDR3 contains 16 residues. CDR1 is SGHRS, CDR2 YFSETQ, per germline. Trimming removed 5 bases at V and 0 bases at J, with 18 bases between. The CDR3 sequence is CASSVTGLTSSYEQYF. CDR3 in DNA: TGCGCCAGCAGTGTAACAGGCCTGACTAGCTCCTACGAGCAGTACTTC. Full variable domain (missing parts from reference TRBV5-1 and TRBJ2-7): KAGVTQTPRYLIKTRGQQVTLSCSPISGHRSVSWYQQTPGQGLQFLFEYFSETQRNKGNFPGRFSGRQFSNSRSEMNVSTLELGDSALYLCASSVTGLTSSYEQYFGPGTRLTVT.

This clone was picked up a small number of times. This chain joins TRBV5-6 and TRBJ1-3, with TRBD1 matching over 7 bases. The CDR3 is made up of 16 amino acids. After removal of 3 bases from V and 2 bases from J, the junction contained 8 bases not matched to a gene. Germline assignment: CDR1 SGHDT and CDR2 YYEEEE. The CDR3 loop is CASSWGPTGAGNTIYF. The CDR3 DNA is TGTGCCAGCAGCTGGGGACCAACAGGGGCTGGAAACACCATATATTTT.

The rearrangement uses TRBV6-5 and TRBJ2-7, with D tentatively TRBD1 (6 bases). This CDR3 contains 12 residues. Trimming shortened V by 10 bases and J by 4 bases, and 14 bases separated the two germline ends. Germline lookup yields CDR1 MNHEY and CDR2 SVGAGI. CDR3 region: CATTGRRYEQYF. The CDR3 DNA follows: TGTGCCACCACAGGGAGAAGGTACGAGCAGTACTTC.